A selection of T cell receptor beta chains follows, all from one sample in a study of T cells after yellow fever vaccination. TCRdb fed the 5' RACE reads into MiXCR, producing one record per CDR3 protein. The sample lists around 590,000 distinct CDR3 sequences, roughly 12% occurring once. Source: PBMCs, taken on the day of the yellow fever booster vaccination. Source of these receptors: a man aged 25 to 45 who received the YFV17D yellow fever vaccine. The CDR3 runs from the conserved cysteine through the conserved F or W. The D gene is left open where the match is weak. Only some rows state a clone size, as once, few, many or a class for expanded clones.

V gene,clone size,J gene,D gene,CDR3 DNA,CDR3 protein
TRBV2,few,TRBJ2-3,.,TGTGCCAGCAGTGATAGTCAATTGGCAGATACGCAGTATTTT,CASSDSQLADTQYF
TRBV18,few,TRBJ2-1,TRBD2,TGTGCCAGCTCACCACCGGGGCTAGCGGGAGAGGAGCAGTTCTTC,CASSPPGLAGEEQFF
TRBV20-1,.,TRBJ2-7,TRBD2,TGCAGTGCTAGAGACCCTGGGACTAGCGGAACTTTCTACGAGCAGTACTTC,CSARDPGTSGTFYEQYF
TRBV27,.,TRBJ2-5,TRBD2,TGTGCCAGCAGAATTAACAGCGGGAGTTCGAAGACCCAGTACTTC,CASRINSGSSKTQYF
TRBV6-1,many,TRBJ2-4,.,TGTGCCAGCAGTGCTGGGGGCTGGGACATTCAGTACTTC,CASSAGGWDIQYF
TRBV10-3,few,TRBJ2-7,.,TGTGCCATCAGTGCCAGAGGGGACAACGAGCAGTACTTC,CAISARGDNEQYF
TRBV7-9,.,TRBJ2-2,TRBD1,TGTGCCAGCAGCGACCGACAGGGTGTAGGGGAGCTGTTTTTT,CASSDRQGVGELFF
TRBV7-2,.,TRBJ2-7,.,TGTGCCAGCAGCTTAGGGGCCCCCCTAGCTGCCCACGAGCAGTACTTC,CASSLGAPLAAHEQYF
TRBV5-4,.,TRBJ2-7,TRBD2,TGTGCCAGCAGCTTGGCAATAGCGGGAGGGCCCTACGAGCAGTACTTC,CASSLAIAGGPYEQYF
TRBV5-6,many,TRBJ1-5,.,TGTGCCAGCAGCTTGGAACGTGAGGGGCCCCAGCATTTT,CASSLEREGPQHF
TRBV7-2,.,TRBJ2-1,.,TGTGCCAGCAGCCCGGATCTTGACGAGCAGTTCTTC,CASSPDLDEQFF
TRBV7-3,.,TRBJ2-7,TRBD1,TGTGCCAGCAGCGAAGGACAGGAACAGAGGCAGTACTTC,CASSEGQEQRQYF
TRBV29-1,many,TRBJ2-5,TRBD2,TGCAGCCTTGGAAAAATAGCGGGAGCTGAGACCCAGTACTTC,CSLGKIAGAETQYF
TRBV25-1,many,TRBJ2-7,.,TGTGCCAGCAGTGAAGTCCTAGACTACGAGCAGTACTTC,CASSEVLDYEQYF
TRBV5-1,.,TRBJ2-1,TRBD1,TGCGCCAGCAGCCTAGGGGGCCTCGGGTCTTCCACTCAGCCCAATGAGCAGTTCTTC,CASSLGGLGSSTQPNEQFF
TRBV13,few,TRBJ2-7,.,TGTGCCAGCAGCGCGATCAACTACGAGCAGTACTTC,CASSAINYEQYF
TRBV10-2,few,TRBJ2-7,TRBD2,TGCGCCAGCAGTGAGTCCTGGACTAGCGGTTCTTTCGAGCAGTACTTC,CASSESWTSGSFEQYF
TRBV7-9,.,TRBJ2-7,TRBD2,TGTGCCAGCAGCTTAGCGGTCGCGGGAGATGGCTACGAGCAGTACTTC,CASSLAVAGDGYEQYF
TRBV9,few,TRBJ2-3,TRBD2,TGTGCCAGCAGCGTAGGGGTAGCGGGAGAGGGGACAGATACGCAGTATTTT,CASSVGVAGEGTDTQYF
TRBV19,few,TRBJ1-1,.,TGTGCCACCGCCCGGGAGGGGGGGAACACTGAAGCTTTCTTT,CATAREGGNTEAFF
TRBV2,.,TRBJ2-7,.,TGTGCCAGCAAGGGCGGCGTCTATCAGTACTTC,CASKGGVYQYF
TRBV6-5,few,TRBJ1-2,TRBD1,TGTGCCAGCAGTTACCAACCACAGGGGGCCTATGGCTACACCTTC,CASSYQPQGAYGYTF
TRBV6-5,few,TRBJ2-7,TRBD2,TGTGCCAGCAGTTACTCCGGGACTAGCGGGAGGACTCGGGAGCAGTACTTC,CASSYSGTSGRTREQYF
TRBV4-2,once,TRBJ1-5,.,TGTGCCAGCAGCCAAGATGGGCAGCGGGATAAGCCCCAGCATTTT,CASSQDGQRDKPQHF
TRBV29-1,.,TRBJ1-4,.,TGCAGCGTTGGAGGGGGGGCTGGTAATGAAAAACTGTTTTTT,CSVGGGAGNEKLFF
TRBV2,.,TRBJ2-7,.,TGTGCCAGCAGTCGGACATCTTCTTCGGGGCTCTACGAGCAGTACTTC,CASSRTSSSGLYEQYF
TRBV6-2/TRBV6-3,few,TRBJ2-3,.,TGTGCCAGCGAATCCGGGGGCGTTACGCAGTATTTT,CASESGGVTQYF